This T cell receptor beta chain appears in the sequencing data of a study of shared T cell receptors in the human thymus. The J segment lost 10 bases and the V segment lost 0 bases, leaving 6 bases of the junction unmatched. In germline, CDR1 is LGHNA, CDR2 YSLEER. There are 14 residues in the CDR3. Generated by immunoSEQ multiplex PCR, the TCRdb table keeps only in-frame clones and is missing some. This table holds about 540,000 clones, around 78% found once. This sample was shared with a second study, whose subject was human thymus T cells. That study reports: Congenital heart defects were the reason for the corrective surgery that the donors, healthy Finnish infants, were having. Resections from corrective heart surgery provided thymus tissue. Thymic repertoires of unrelated individuals were reported in related research to overlap highly.

This chain joins TRBV4-3 and TRBJ2-1; 7 bases align to TRBD2. This sequence originates from a boy under two years old with a congenital heart defect. The sample consisted of thymocytes. The CDR3 is CASSQDITGLEQFF. The CDR3 DNA follows: TGCGCCAGCAGCCAAGATATTACGGGACTAGAGCAGTTCTTC.